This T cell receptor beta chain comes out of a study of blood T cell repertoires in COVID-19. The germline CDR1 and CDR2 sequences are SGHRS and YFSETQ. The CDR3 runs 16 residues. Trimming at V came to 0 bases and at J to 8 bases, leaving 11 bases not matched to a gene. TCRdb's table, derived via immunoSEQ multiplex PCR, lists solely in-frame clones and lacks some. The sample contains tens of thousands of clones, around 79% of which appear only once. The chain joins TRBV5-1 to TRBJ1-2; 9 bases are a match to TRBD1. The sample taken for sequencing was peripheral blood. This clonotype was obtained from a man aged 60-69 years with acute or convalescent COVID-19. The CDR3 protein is CASSLVIRDRVGGYTF. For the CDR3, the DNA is TGCGCCAGCAGCTTGGTGATACGGGACAGGGTCGGCGGCTACACCTTC.